Given below is one T cell receptor beta chain in context. It lacks a known antigen. Base qualities are missing; no much larger clone stands one base away. Each donor gave one peripheral blood draw, approximately 100 mL on average, collected into heparinised tubes. Naive, central memory, regulatory and stem cell-like memory CD4+ T cells were sorted on a BD FACSAria II using a panel including CD45RO, CCR7, CD25, CD127, CD95 and CD27. A purity above 95% was achieved for all sorted populations. PBMCs were separated immediately by Lymphoprep density gradient centrifugation and were stained directly, without being cultured. So that batch effects would be minimized, each experiment stained and sorted samples in pairs, pairing one healthy donor with one patient. The data are from a study of beta chain features in type 1 diabetes (dated by TCRdb to between 2017 and 2018). Turning to the overall study: Patients and healthy donors did not differ in mean age, gender distribution, total cell number or subset yield. The study compared the TCRB repertoires of sorted circulating CD4+ T cell subsets in recently diagnosed type 1 diabetes patients with those in matched healthy donors. Naive and central memory subsets were obtained from all 30 or so donors, but regulatory and stem cell-like memory subsets were isolated from only 8 patients and roughly eight healthy donors. A total of some 100,000,000 sorted cells were examined across all samples, and the number of cells per subset was strongly correlated with RNA yield. Overall results and qualifications from the work: Only small numbers of individuals were included in the HLA sub-analyses, which left unresolved whether HLA type had any influence on TCRB rearrangement. At VDJ recombination sites, type 1 diabetes patients had fewer insertions and more deleted nucleotides, which implies abnormalities in thymic rearrangement. In all four CD4+ subsets, TCRB CDR3 length was moderately but significantly shorter in type 1 diabetes patients. Naive, central memory and regulatory TCRB repertoires appeared to be more similar among patients than among healthy donors. Sequencing cDNA rather than genomic DNA could over-represent highly expressing activated cells, although activation and CD3 levels did not differ between groups. Shorter templates might be favored by PCR, yet because patient and control samples were amplified and corrected together, any such skew would affect both groups equally.

The entire isolated RNA was reverse transcribed using the High Capacity cDNA Reverse Transcription Kit, and thus expressed TCRB transcripts were sequenced. Naive, central memory and regulatory T cell samples underwent deep immunoSEQ sequencing, averaging roughly 3.4 million total reads per sample. Sorted cells were lysed in RLT buffer and RNA was extracted with DNase-treated RNeasy Micro or Mini kits, depending on cell number. To prevent cross-contamination, each cell subset was processed individually, whereas patient and healthy donor samples were processed jointly. Using the immunoSEQ multiplex PCR, TCRB sequences were amplified from cDNA into 87-bp fragments spanning the CDR3 region. Sequencing of the amplicons was done on the Illumina HiSeq platform. Per the source publication's procedure: Synthetic template baselines were used to correct PCR bias computationally, reads within Hamming distance 2 were collapsed together, and singletons that could not be merged were discarded. By aligning reads against IMGT, V, D and J genes, CDR3 length, and insertions or deletions at six rearrangement sites were assigned. Within each subset, clonotype counts were normalized to the number of sorted cells before true diversity and Gini coefficients were calculated with the tcR R package. The overlap coefficient, calculated on TCRB nucleotide sequences, was used to measure repertoire sharing. As a proxy for the pre-selection repertoire, out-of-frame TCRB sequences from naive cells were analyzed. TCRdb took this table from immuneACCESS and kept in-frame rearrangements with V and J called. Such tables lack part of the clones; where checked against another copy, unresolved V genes explain under half of the gap, and the rest is unexplained. Clonal size and the V and J genes are those of that table, whereas D and trimming came from the DNA. This sample gives hundreds of thousands of clones in total; around 15% of them show up just once. Nearly 0.04% of the sample is held by the ten biggest clonotypes.

According to the germline V gene, CDR1 reads SGHRS and CDR2 reads YFSETQ. V loses 0 bases, J loses 10 bases, and the germline ends lie 16 bases apart. Taken from cysteine to phenylalanine, the CDR3 has 14 residues. Of all the DNA, just the CDR3 is kept, 42 bases in frame from base 1. The sequence was obtained from a man aged 18 to 29 with type 1 diabetes. The sequence is built from TRBV5-1 and TRBJ1-2, with the D gene too uncertain to name. Sequencing was performed on naive CD4+ T cells from blood. This specimen's cell subset or site label, interpreted: true naive CD4+ T cells. The DNA sequence follows: TGCGCCAGCAGCTTGGGACGGTTCCGCGACGCCTACACCTTC. Translation gives CASSLGRFRDAYTF.